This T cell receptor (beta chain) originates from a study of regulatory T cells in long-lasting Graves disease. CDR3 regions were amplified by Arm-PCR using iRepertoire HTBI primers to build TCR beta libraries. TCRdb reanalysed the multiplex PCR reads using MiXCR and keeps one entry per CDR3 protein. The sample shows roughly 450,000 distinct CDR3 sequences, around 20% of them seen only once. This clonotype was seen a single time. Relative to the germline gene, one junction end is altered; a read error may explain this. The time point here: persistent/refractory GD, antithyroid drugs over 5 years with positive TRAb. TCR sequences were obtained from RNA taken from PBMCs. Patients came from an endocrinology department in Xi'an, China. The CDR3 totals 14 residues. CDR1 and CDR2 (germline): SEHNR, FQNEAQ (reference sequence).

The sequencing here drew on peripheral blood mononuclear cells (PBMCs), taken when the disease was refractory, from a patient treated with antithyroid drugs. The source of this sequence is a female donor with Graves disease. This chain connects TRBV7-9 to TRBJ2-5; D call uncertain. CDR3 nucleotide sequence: TGTGCCGGCAGCTTTGACTTAGACCAAGAGACCCAGTACTTC. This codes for CAGSFDLDQETQYF. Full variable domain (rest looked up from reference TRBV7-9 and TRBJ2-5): DTGVSQNPRHKITKRGQNVTFRCDPISEHNRLYWYRQTLGQGPEFLTYFQNEAQLEKSRLLSDRFSAERPKGSFSTLEIQRTEQGDSAMYLCAGSFDLDQETQYFGPGTRLLVL.